A selection of T cell receptor beta chains follows, all from one sample in a study of cytomegalovirus exposure and HLA in healthy donors. The data were produced by immunoSEQ multiplex PCR, yet TCRdb's version contains in-frame clones alone and is incomplete. Its table records 60,000 to 70,000 clones. Sequencing was performed on PBMCs. The origin of the receptors is a boy between 10 and 17 years old in good health and CMV-seronegative. Both conserved end residues are part of each CDR3. A D gene is named only where the DNA matches it firmly. Size is stated for part of the rows, as once, few or many counts, or as a class when the clone is expanded.

abundance,v_gene,j_gene,d_gene,CDR3nt,CDR3aa
-,TRBV7-2,TRBJ2-7,-,TGTGCCAGCAGCTTTAACGGAGGGGACCCCTACGAGCAGTACTTC,CASSFNGGDPYEQYF
-,TRBV19,TRBJ1-2,TRBD1,TGTGCCAGTAGTGTCGACAGGGGGGCCGGCTACACCTTC,CASSVDRGAGYTF
-,TRBV5-1,TRBJ2-5,-,TGCGCCAGCAGCTTTAGCCGGGGGTCCGAAGAGACCCAGTACTTC,CASSFSRGSEETQYF
-,TRBV25-1,TRBJ2-7,TRBD1,TGTGCCAGCAGTGGGCTACAGGGGCGAGACGAGCAGTACTTC,CASSGLQGRDEQYF
-,TRBV11-1,TRBJ1-1,-,TGTGCCAGCAGCCTCAACAGCTTGAACACTGAAGCTTTCTTT,CASSLNSLNTEAFF
-,TRBV19,TRBJ2-2,-,TGTGCCACCACTCGGGAGGGGGCGCGCACCGGGGAGCTGTTTTTT,CATTREGARTGELFF
-,TRBV6-6,TRBJ1-5,-,TGTGCCAGCAGTGTATATAGCAATCAGCCCCAGCATTTT,CASSVYSNQPQHF
-,TRBV28,TRBJ1-3,-,TGTGCCACCCGAAACGAGGCCTTGGGTGGAAACACCATATATTTT,CATRNEALGGNTIYF
-,TRBV30,TRBJ1-4,TRBD1,TGTGCCTGGAGGTCTACAGGGGGGGAAAAACTGTTTTTT,CAWRSTGGEKLFF
-,TRBV6-4,TRBJ2-3,TRBD2,TGTGCCAGCAGTGACCGCGGCGGGAGGGGCACAGATACGCAGTATTTT,CASSDRGGRGTDTQYF
-,TRBV6-1,TRBJ1-5,-,TGTGCCAGCAGTGTCACAGGGTTTTTGGGTGATCAGAGGGCCCAGCATTTT,CASSVTGFLGDQRAQHF
-,TRBV27,TRBJ2-1,-,TGTGCCAGCAGTTTAGATCCCGGGCTAGCGTATCGAGGTGAGCAGTTCTTC,CASSLDPGLAYRGEQFF
-,TRBV18,TRBJ1-1,TRBD1,TGTGCCAGCTCACCACGGGACAGGATGAACACTGAAGCTTTCTTT,CASSPRDRMNTEAFF
-,TRBV10-2,TRBJ2-7,-,TGCGCCAGCAGTGAAACCGGGAACGAGCAGTACTTC,CASSETGNEQYF
-,TRBV28,TRBJ2-1,-,TGTGCCAGCAGTGGAGGCGGCCCCTACAATGAGCAGTTCTTC,CASSGGGPYNEQFF
-,TRBV18,TRBJ2-3,-,TGTGCCAGCTCACCACAGGACATTGCCCTTACGCAGTATTTT,CASSPQDIALTQYF
-,TRBV27,TRBJ1-2,TRBD1,TGTGCCAGCAGTTGGACACCGGGACAGGGGGAAGGCTACACCTTC,CASSWTPGQGEGYTF
-,TRBV7-6,TRBJ2-7,TRBD1,TGTGCCAGCAGCCCCCCCCGAGGGACAGGGTATTACGAGCAGTACTTC,CASSPPRGTGYYEQYF
-,TRBV5-4,TRBJ2-1,TRBD2,TGTGCCAGCAGCCCAACGCTAGCGGGAGGAACGGGGAATGAGCAGTTCTTC,CASSPTLAGGTGNEQFF
-,TRBV6-6,TRBJ1-4,TRBD1,TGTGCCAGCAGTTCCTGGGACAGGGAAGAAGGGGAAAAACTGTTTTTT,CASSSWDREEGEKLFF
-,TRBV9,TRBJ1-2,-,TGTGCCAGCAGCCAGGGAAGGTCCACCGAGGGCTACACCTTC,CASSQGRSTEGYTF
-,TRBV4-2,TRBJ2-7,-,TGTGCCAGCAGCCAAGGCCGGCAGGACGAGCAGTACTTC,CASSQGRQDEQYF
-,TRBV7-6,TRBJ1-5,-,TGTGCCAGCAGCCGCGGGGGTAGCAATCAGCCCCAGCATTTT,CASSRGGSNQPQHF
medium-sized,TRBV5-4,TRBJ1-1,TRBD1,TGTGCCAGCAGCTTGACAGGGGAAGAAGCTTTCTTT,CASSLTGEEAFF
-,TRBV5-1,TRBJ2-4,TRBD1,TGCGCCAGCAGCTTGGGGGACAGGGGGTTCGGATTTCAGTACTTC,CASSLGDRGFGFQYF
-,TRBV6-1,TRBJ2-2,TRBD2,TGTGCCAGCAGGCCGGGACTAGTGAACACCGGGGAGCTGTTTTTT,CASRPGLVNTGELFF
-,TRBV7-9,TRBJ2-2,-,TGTGCCAGCAGCTTCTCAGGACTGACCGGGGAGCTGTTTTTT,CASSFSGLTGELFF
-,TRBV4-3,TRBJ2-5,-,TGCGCCAGCAGCCAAGATCACAGCTACCAAGAGACCCAGTACTTC,CASSQDHSYQETQYF
-,TRBV30,TRBJ2-2,TRBD1,TGTGCCTGGAGTAAACAGGGGGCAGGGGAGCTGTTTTTT,CAWSKQGAGELFF
-,TRBV19,TRBJ2-2,TRBD2,TGTGCCAGTAGTAATAGCGGGGGAGGCACCGGGGAGCTGTTTTTT,CASSNSGGGTGELFF
-,TRBV6-1,TRBJ1-2,-,TGTGCCAGTCGGCAGGGGATCTATGGCTACACCTTC,CASRQGIYGYTF
-,TRBV10-3,TRBJ1-2,-,TGTGCCATCAGTGCTAAGGGAGGTGACTATGGCTACACCTTC,CAISAKGGDYGYTF
-,TRBV18,TRBJ2-7,-,TGTGCCAGCTCACCACCGGCGAGTAGCGGAGGGGAATACGAGCAGTACTTC,CASSPPASSGGEYEQYF
-,TRBV25-1,TRBJ2-2,TRBD2,TGTGCCAGCAGTGGGGGACTAGCGGGAGAGAACACCGGGGAGCTGTTTTTT,CASSGGLAGENTGELFF
-,TRBV30,TRBJ2-2,TRBD2,TGTGCCTGGAGTAGAGCGGGAGTCACCGGGGAGCTGTTTTTT,CAWSRAGVTGELFF
-,TRBV29-1,TRBJ2-7,-,TGCAGCGAAGACAGATACGAGCAGTACTTC,CSEDRYEQYF
-,TRBV7-3,TRBJ1-2,-,TGTGCCAGCAGCTTAAGCGGCGGGATGAACTATGGCTACACCTTC,CASSLSGGMNYGYTF
-,TRBV5-4,TRBJ2-7,-,TGTGCCAGCAGCTTGTGGCACCGAAACTACGAGCAGTACTTC,CASSLWHRNYEQYF
-,TRBV5-1,TRBJ1-2,TRBD1,TGCGCCAGCAGCGGGACGGGACAGGGGGCGTATGGCTACACCTTC,CASSGTGQGAYGYTF
-,TRBV7-9,TRBJ2-5,TRBD1,TGTGCCAGCAGCTTAGGTGACAGGGGAGAGACCCAGTACTTC,CASSLGDRGETQYF
-,TRBV5-1,TRBJ2-5,TRBD2,TGCGCCAGCAGCTTGGGGGCTAGCGGCCAAGAGACCCAGTACTTC,CASSLGASGQETQYF
-,TRBV5-4,TRBJ2-7,TRBD1,TGTGCCACCTCGACAGGGGTCGTCAACGAGCAGTACTTC,CATSTGVVNEQYF
-,TRBV7-2,TRBJ2-2,-,TGTGCCAGCAGCTTAGCAGAACACCGGGAGCTGTTTTTT,CASSLAEHRELFF
-,TRBV5-6,TRBJ2-5,-,TGTGCCAGCAGCTTGTTTCAGGGCCGGGAGACCCAGTACTTC,CASSLFQGRETQYF
-,TRBV7-2,TRBJ2-2,-,TGTGCCAGCAGCTTCGGTTGGGAGCTGTTTTTT,CASSFGWELFF